A selection of T cell receptor beta chains follows, all from one sample in a study of T cell changes during pregnancy in multiple sclerosis. Generated by immunoSEQ multiplex PCR, the TCRdb table keeps only in-frame clones and is missing some. This sample has about 110,000 clones, with about 90% found just once. Sequenced here: peripheral blood, sampled in the third trimester of pregnancy. These receptors were obtained from a female donor in good health, enrolled as a control in a pregnancy study. CDR3s include the opening cysteine and the closing phenylalanine or tryptophan. Each record gives: V gene, D gene, clone size, J gene, CDR3 protein, CDR3 DNA. A D gene is named only where the DNA matches it firmly. The size of a clone is reported for some rows only, either as once, few or many, or as a class for expanded clones.

>TRBV11-3|.|.|TRBJ2-7
CASSLGTPIYEQYF
TGTGCCAGCAGCTTAGGCACACCGATATACGAGCAGTACTTC
>TRBV6-5|TRBD1|.|TRBJ1-2
CASSYKGQVNYGYTF
TGTGCCAGCAGTTATAAGGGACAGGTTAACTATGGCTACACCTTC
>TRBV23-1|.|.|TRBJ1-1
CASSQAGAEAFF
TGCGCCAGCAGTCAGGCGGGGGCTGAAGCTTTCTTT
>TRBV27|TRBD2|.|TRBJ2-6
CASRPSGGVRSGANVLTF
TGTGCCAGCAGGCCATCGGGAGGGGTAAGGTCTGGGGCCAACGTCCTGACTTTC
>TRBV5-4|.|.|TRBJ2-1
CASSSPTDNNEQFF
TGTGCCAGCAGCTCTCCGACAGACAACAATGAGCAGTTCTTC
>TRBV9|TRBD2|.|TRBJ2-2
CASSGPLAGGTGGELFF
TGTGCCAGCAGCGGACCGCTAGCGGGGGGTACGGGAGGGGAGCTGTTTTTT
>TRBV6-5|TRBD1|.|TRBJ1-2
CASLDPDRPNYGYTF
TGTGCCAGCCTTGATCCGGACAGGCCCAACTATGGCTACACCTTC
>TRBV7-2|TRBD1|.|TRBJ1-5
CASSQGAGRNQPQHF
TGTGCCAGCAGCCAGGGGGCCGGGCGCAATCAGCCCCAGCATTTT
>TRBV25-1|TRBD2|once|TRBJ2-1
CASSIAGGRHNEQFF
TGTGCCAGCAGCATAGCGGGGGGGCGACACAATGAGCAGTTCTTC
>TRBV9|.|few|TRBJ2-2
CASSIRDSGELFF
TGTGCCAGCAGCATCCGGGACTCCGGGGAGCTGTTTTTT
>TRBV5-1|.|.|TRBJ1-1
CASSLGGNGRLSEAFF
TGCGCCAGCAGCTTGGGGGGCAATGGGAGGCTCTCTGAAGCTTTCTTT
>TRBV19|TRBD2|.|TRBJ2-5
CASSWGGEETQYF
TGTGCCAGTAGTTGGGGGGGGGAAGAGACCCAGTACTTC
>TRBV5-5|.|.|TRBJ2-1
CASSLAFRSNEQFF
TGTGCCAGCAGCTTGGCCTTCAGAAGCAATGAGCAGTTCTTC
>TRBV6-5|TRBD1|.|TRBJ2-7
CASSLGQGGWYEQYF
TGTGCCAGCAGTCTTGGACAGGGGGGATGGTACGAGCAGTACTTC
>TRBV4-1|.|.|TRBJ2-7
CASSQITEETYEQYF
TGCGCCAGCAGCCAAATAACAGAAGAAACCTACGAGCAGTACTTC
>TRBV19|.|.|TRBJ1-2
CASSIRRGWDADPYGYTF
TGTGCCAGTAGTATTCGGAGGGGATGGGACGCCGACCCCTATGGCTACACCTTC
>TRBV30|.|.|TRBJ2-1
CAWTLGDSNNEQFF
TGTGCCTGGACTCTTGGGGACTCGAACAATGAGCAGTTCTTC
>TRBV7-9|.|.|TRBJ2-7
CASSGDSYEQYF
TGTGCCAGCAGCGGCGACAGCTACGAGCAGTACTTC
>TRBV7-2|TRBD2|.|TRBJ2-3
CASSLRGSGGWTDTQYF
TGTGCCAGCAGCTTACGAGGTAGCGGGGGCTGGACAGATACGCAGTATTTT
>TRBV7-9|.|.|TRBJ1-2
CASSLGDNNYGYTF
TGTGCCAGCAGCTTAGGGGACAATAACTATGGCTACACCTTC
>TRBV27|.|.|TRBJ1-4
CAGINGGGGYNEKLFF
TGTGCCGGGATTAACGGGGGCGGGGGGTATAATGAAAAACTGTTTTTT
>TRBV5-6|.|.|TRBJ1-2
CASSLDRRANYGYTF
TGTGCCAGCAGCTTGGACAGACGAGCTAACTATGGCTACACCTTC
>TRBV7-6|.|few|TRBJ2-3
CASSPTSGADTQYF
TGTGCCAGCAGCCCTACCTCCGGGGCAGATACGCAGTATTTT
>TRBV2|TRBD1|.|TRBJ2-7
CASVTGTGGWEQYF
TGTGCCAGCGTGACCGGGACAGGGGGCTGGGAGCAGTACTTC
>TRBV15|TRBD2|.|TRBJ2-1
CATSRDWTSGGPRNEQFF
TGTGCCACCAGCAGAGATTGGACTAGCGGGGGGCCTAGGAATGAGCAGTTCTTC
>TRBV18|.|.|TRBJ1-1
CASSTGYEAFF
TGTGCCAGCTCTACAGGCTATGAAGCTTTCTTT
>TRBV6-6|.|once|TRBJ2-2
CASSYTGKNTGELFF
TGTGCCAGCAGTTACACAGGGAAGAACACCGGGGAGCTGTTTTTT
>TRBV15|TRBD1|.|TRBJ1-3
CATSRDSGQGGNTIYF
TGTGCCACCAGCAGAGATTCGGGACAGGGTGGAAACACCATATATTTT
>TRBV19|TRBD1|.|TRBJ1-2
CASSTPPTGNYGYTF
TGTGCCAGTAGTACCCCCCCGACAGGGAACTATGGCTACACCTTC
>TRBV5-6|TRBD1|.|TRBJ2-1
CASSLGQGPGFF
TGTGCCAGCAGCTTGGGACAGGGCCCTGGGTTCTTC
>TRBV5-1|TRBD1|.|TRBJ2-2
CASSPLGQENTGELFF
TGCGCCAGCAGCCCCCTCGGACAGGAGAACACCGGGGAGCTGTTTTTT
>TRBV9|.|.|TRBJ1-5
CASSVGNGGQPQHF
TGTGCCAGCAGCGTAGGAAATGGAGGTCAGCCCCAGCATTTT
>TRBV7-9|.|.|TRBJ1-1
CASSSRQEERGTEAFF
TGTGCCAGCAGCTCCCGACAGGAGGAACGGGGCACTGAAGCTTTCTTT
>TRBV19|.|.|TRBJ1-2
CASRDSYGYTF
TGTGCCAGTAGGGACAGCTATGGCTACACCTTC
>TRBV19|TRBD1|.|TRBJ2-5
CATKPKGTGGPETQYF
TGTGCCACCAAACCAAAAGGGACAGGGGGCCCAGAGACCCAGTACTTC
>TRBV5-4|.|.|TRBJ1-2
CASSLDRRGGYTF
TGTGCCAGCAGCTTGGACCGACGAGGTGGCTACACCTTC
>TRBV7-2|.|.|TRBJ1-2
CASSLGVGDGYTF
TGTGCCAGCAGCTTAGGGGTAGGGGATGGCTACACCTTC
>TRBV4-2|TRBD2|.|TRBJ2-7
CASSQTVSGVVSYEQYF
TGTGCCAGCAGCCAAACCGTTAGCGGGGTGGTCTCCTACGAGCAGTACTTC
>TRBV27|TRBD1|.|TRBJ2-1
CASSLRYQGADEQFF
TGTGCCAGCAGTTTACGCTACCAGGGGGCAGATGAGCAGTTCTTC
>TRBV25-1|TRBD1|.|TRBJ1-4
CASSARTGDGEKLFF
TGTGCCAGCAGTGCCCGGACAGGGGATGGTGAAAAACTGTTTTTT
>TRBV5-1|.|.|TRBJ2-5
CASRLSVQETQYF
TGCGCCAGCAGACTTAGTGTACAAGAGACCCAGTACTTC
>TRBV7-6|TRBD1|.|TRBJ2-7
CASSLDDRGTYEQYF
TGTGCCAGCAGCTTAGACGACAGGGGAACCTACGAGCAGTACTTC
>TRBV7-6|TRBD1|.|TRBJ2-3
CASSLGTGSTDTQYF
TGTGCCAGCAGCTTAGGGACAGGTAGCACAGATACGCAGTATTTT
>TRBV5-4|.|.|TRBJ2-3
CASSLSRGSGADTQYF
TGTGCCAGCAGCTTGTCCCGGGGGAGCGGTGCAGATACGCAGTATTTT